The 30 T cell receptor beta chains in this list originate from one sample, sequenced in a study of T cell changes during pregnancy in multiple sclerosis. Repertoires were generated with immunoSEQ multiplex PCR, while TCRdb's copy carries only in-frame clones and drops some. The table has about 87,000 clones, approximately 92% seen once. Sequences were derived from peripheral blood, sampled in the third trimester of pregnancy. The source of these receptors is a female donor in good health, enrolled as a control in a pregnancy study.

The chain combines TRBV5-1 with TRBJ2-1; TRBD1 is a possible D gene (5 bases). Germline CDR1 SGHRS, CDR2 YFSETQ. CDR3 length: 11 residues. V was shortened by 4 bases and J by 8 bases, with 7 bases between the two germline ends. This CDR3 reads CASSQGYEQFF. Written as DNA, the CDR3 is TGCGCCAGCAGCCAGGGCTATGAGCAGTTCTTC.

V gene TRBV5-1 combines with J gene TRBJ2-5; the D gene is possibly TRBD1 (6 bases). The germline V gene encodes CDR1 SGHRS and CDR2 YFSETQ. Trimming cost V 0 bases and J 2 bases, with 14 bases left between them. The CDR3 has 16 residues. The CDR3 reads CASSLGPTGFQETQYF. The CDR3 DNA reads TGCGCCAGCAGCTTGGGCCCGACAGGCTTTCAAGAGACCCAGTACTTC.

The chain joins TRBV11-2 to TRBJ2-5; 11 bases map to TRBD2. This CDR3 has 16 residues. Germline V gives CDR1 SGHAT, CDR2 FQNNGV. Losses at the gene ends were 5 bases for V and 1 base for J; bases not matched to a gene: 6. The CDR3 loop is CASSNSGRGFQETQYF. For the CDR3, the DNA is TGTGCCAGCAGCAATAGCGGGAGGGGTTTCCAAGAGACCCAGTACTTC.

The chain has TRBV29-1 and TRBJ2-7; 9 bases map to TRBD1. The CDR3 runs 13 residues. V shed 4 bases, J shed 2 bases, and the junction held 3 bases outside the gene matches. Germline CDR1 and CDR2: SQVTM and ANQGSEA. CDR3 nucleotides: TGCAGCGTTGCCGGGACAGGGACCTACGAGCAGTACTTC. Its protein is CSVAGTGTYEQYF.

This clone was detected only a few times. This rearrangement joins TRBV11-2 to TRBJ2-1; D call uncertain. This CDR3 has 16 amino acids. Germline lookup yields CDR1 SGHAT and CDR2 FQNNGV. V lost 7 bases to trimming and J lost 3 bases, with 19 bases between them. As DNA, the CDR3 is TGTGCCAGCACCCGAATTGCCAGGTACCGCTACAATGAGCAGTTCTTC. Protein sequence: CASTRIARYRYNEQFF.

J is TRBJ2-7 and V is TRBV28; no clear D gene. Germline CDR1 is MDHEN and CDR2 is SYDVKM. V was shortened by 2 bases and J by 2 bases, with 7 bases between the two germline ends. The CDR3 has 13 residues. CDR3 DNA: TGTGCCAGCAGTTTAAGTCTAGCCTACGAGCAGTACTTC. It codes for CASSLSLAYEQYF.

The V gene is TRBV27, the J gene TRBJ2-7; 13 bases match TRBD2. The CDR3 is 16 amino acids. V shed 4 bases, J shed 6 bases, and the junction held 9 bases outside the gene matches. Looked up from germline, CDR1 is MNHEY and CDR2 is SMNVEV (reference sequence). Here the CDR3 reads CASSSGLAGRKSEQYF. CDR3 sequence (DNA): TGTGCCAGCAGTTCGGGACTAGCGGGAAGGAAAAGCGAGCAGTACTTC.

The gene calls are TRBV5-6 and TRBJ2-2; D might be TRBD2 (6 bases). Germline V gene sequence: CDR1 SGHDT, CDR2 YYEEEE. V was shortened by 0 bases and J by 10 bases, with 16 bases between the two germline ends. CDR3 size: 15 residues. CDR3 in amino acids: CASSLDLGLREELFF. CDR3 nucleotides: TGTGCCAGCAGCTTGGATTTGGGACTCAGGGAGGAGCTGTTTTTT. Variable domain in full (rest from reference TRBV5-6 and TRBJ2-2): DAGVTQSPTHLIKTRGQQVTLRCSPKSGHDTVSWYQQALGQGPQFIFQYYEEEERQRGNFPDRFSGHQFPNYSSELNVNALLLGDSALYLCASSLDLGLREELFFGEGSRLTVL.

This rearrangement joins TRBV2 to TRBJ2-2; TRBD2 matches at 7 bases. The CDR3 totals 15 residues. Trimming removed 8 bases from V and 0 bases from J; junction bases left unmatched: 6. Germline loops: CDR1 SNHLY, CDR2 FYNNEI. The CDR3 DNA reads TGTGCCAGCTCCTTAGGGAGGGCGAACACCGGGGAGCTGTTTTTT. Its translation: CASSLGRANTGELFF.

The J gene is TRBJ2-7, the V gene TRBV27, with a weak D call TRBD2 (5 bases). This CDR3 has 15 amino acids. V shed 3 bases and J shed 0 bases, with 12 bases lying between them. Germline values: CDR1 MNHEY, CDR2 SMNVEV (reference sequence). CDR3 nucleotides: TGTGCCAGCAGTTTGGTCGGGGTTCGCTCCTACGAGCAGTACTTC. As protein: CASSLVGVRSYEQYF.

This chain uses TRBV6-5 with TRBJ2-4, with D possibly being TRBD1 (5 bases). Per the germline V gene, CDR1 is MNHEY and CDR2 is SVGAGI. V gave up 4 bases and J gave up 7 bases, with 14 bases separating them. The CDR3 totals 14 residues. The CDR3 DNA follows: TGTGCCAGCAGTTTTGGCCAGGGCCCTAACATTCAGTACTTC. Protein product: CASSFGQGPNIQYF.

V is TRBV19 and J is TRBJ1-2; maybe TRBD1 (6 bases). CDR1 is LNHDA and CDR2 is SQIVND in the germline V gene (reference sequence). This CDR3 is built from 14 residues. V was trimmed by 9 bases and J by 3 bases, leaving 17 bases between them. The chain's CDR3 is CASHHRDRDYGYTF. The CDR3, as DNA: TGTGCCAGCCATCACAGGGATAGAGACTATGGCTACACCTTC.

This chain joins TRBV9 and TRBJ2-7; 9 bases are shared with TRBD1. The CDR3 is 13 residues long. J gave up 9 bases and V 3 bases, and 7 bases lay outside the gene matches. Germline V gives CDR1 SGDLS, CDR2 YYNGEE. CDR3 in amino acids: CASSAYRGRVQYF. In nucleotides, the CDR3 is TGTGCCAGCAGCGCCTACAGGGGGCGGGTGCAGTACTTC. Complete variable domain (other parts from reference TRBV9 and TRBJ2-7): DSGVTQTPKHLITATGQRVTLRCSPRSGDLSVYWYQQSLDQGLQFLIQYYNGEERAKGNILERFSAQQFPDLHSELNLSSLELGDSALYFCASSAYRGRVQYFGPGTRLTVT.

CDR3 coding DNA: TGTGCCAGCAGTGAAGTACTAGCATTCAAGCAGTACTTC. Translation: CASSEVLAFKQYF. This chain joins TRBV2 and TRBJ2-7, with D perhaps TRBD2 (6 bases). In germline, CDR1 is SNHLY, CDR2 FYNNEI. This CDR3 is 13 amino acids long. V shed 1 base and J shed 8 bases, with 12 bases lying between them.

This chain uses TRBV29-1 with TRBJ2-3, with D perhaps matching TRBD2 (6 bases). The CDR3 is made up of 14 amino acids. V was cut by 4 bases and J by 4 bases, with 15 bases left in between. The germline V gene encodes CDR1 SQVTM and CDR2 ANQGSEA. CDR3 DNA: TGCAGCGTTGGGGCGGGGAGAGGGCCAGATACGCAGTATTTT. Translation: CSVGAGRGPDTQYF.

The gene calls are TRBV28 and TRBJ2-7; 7 bases fit TRBD1. The CDR3 runs 14 residues. CDR1 is MDHEN and CDR2 is SYDVKM in the germline V gene. V trimming: 5 bases; J trimming: 0 bases; junction bases outside the gene matches: 4. The CDR3, as DNA: TGTGCCAGCAGTCCCGGGACAGCCTCCTACGAGCAGTACTTC. It translates to CASSPGTASYEQYF.

This clone has more than one count but fewer than ten. The same CDR3 can be traced to other DNA sequences in this sample. The genes are TRBV5-1 and TRBJ1-1; no definite D call. This CDR3 comprises 14 residues. V was shortened by 0 bases and J by 3 bases, with 9 bases between the two germline ends. Looked up from germline, CDR1 is SGHRS and CDR2 is YFSETQ. CDR3 sequence reads: CASSLAGGYTEAFF. For the CDR3, the DNA is TGCGCCAGCAGCTTGGCAGGTGGGTACACTGAAGCTTTCTTT.

The CDR3 reads CASSQTLGGLQPQHF. CDR3 bases: TGTGCCAGCAGTCAAACGTTAGGGGGTTTACAGCCCCAGCATTTT. The chain recombines TRBV7-6 with TRBJ1-5; D may be TRBD1 (6 bases). CDR3 length equals 15 residues. The V end lost 6 bases, the J end lost 7 bases, and 19 bases lay between the germline ends. Germline CDR1 is SGHVS and CDR2 is FNYEAQ.

This chain links TRBV15 with TRBJ2-1; TRBD2 might be the D (6 bases). V was cut by 1 base and J by 8 bases, with 12 bases left in between. This CDR3 has 14 amino acids. Germline V gives CDR1 LNHNV, CDR2 YYDKDF (reference sequence). CDR3 sequence: CATSRGERVHEQFF. CDR3 DNA: TGTGCCACCAGCAGAGGTGAGCGGGTACATGAGCAGTTCTTC.

The chain couples TRBV5-4 to TRBJ2-7; weak D call: TRBD1 (7 bases). The germline CDR1 and CDR2 sequences are SGHNT and YYREEE (reference sequence). Between the trimmed V and J ends, which lost 0 bases and 3 bases, there was a span of 13 bases. The CDR3 spans 15 residues. CDR3 sequence: CASSLGGDSHYEQYF. The CDR3 DNA reads TGTGCCAGCAGCTTGGGGGGGGACAGTCACTACGAGCAGTACTTC.

The chain joins TRBV27 to TRBJ1-5; 7 bases map to TRBD1. CDR3 size: 14 residues. Germline loops: CDR1 MNHEY, CDR2 SMNVEV (reference sequence). The trim removed 3 bases at V and 6 bases at J, leaving 5 bases unmatched. CDR3 sequence: CASSFRQGGQPQHF. CDR3 nucleotide sequence: TGTGCCAGCAGTTTCCGACAGGGAGGTCAGCCCCAGCATTTT.

The rearrangement links TRBV4-1 to TRBJ2-7, with 9 bases that match TRBD1. Germline CDR1 and CDR2: MGHRA and YSYEKL. V gave up 4 bases and J gave up 4 bases; unmatched junction bases: 8. This CDR3 has 15 residues. In DNA form, the CDR3 reads TGCGCCAGCAGCCTAGGACAGGGGTCCGGATACGAGCAGTACTTC. Protein sequence: CASSLGQGSGYEQYF.

This chain joins TRBV6-1 and TRBJ2-4; TRBD1 might be the D (6 bases). V was trimmed by 7 bases and J by 0 bases, leaving 13 bases between them. The CDR3 spans 15 residues. Germline-derived CDR1 and CDR2 are MNHNS and SASEGT. The CDR3 spells CASTVQGIAKNIQYF. The CDR3 region has the DNA TGTGCCAGCACGGTCCAGGGGATAGCCAAAAACATTCAGTACTTC.

This clone was observed a single time. V and J are TRBV15 and TRBJ2-3; 9 bases agree with TRBD1. The CDR3 has 15 residues. Germline CDR1 and CDR2: LNHNV and YYDKDF (reference sequence). J gave up 0 bases and V 3 bases, and 1 base lay outside the gene matches. In nucleotides, the CDR3 is TGTGCCACCAGCAGGGACAGGGGTAGCACAGATACGCAGTATTTT. Its translation is CATSRDRGSTDTQYF. Full variable domain (missing parts from reference TRBV15 and TRBJ2-3): DAMVIQNPRYQVTQFGKPVTLSCSQTLNHNVMYWYQQKSSQAPKLLFHYYDKDFNNEADTPDNFQSRRPNTSFCFLDIRSPGLGDTAMYLCATSRDRGSTDTQYFGPGTRLTVL.

V gene TRBV4-1 combines with J gene TRBJ2-3; TRBD1 matches at 10 bases. Trimming took 0 bases from V and 2 from J; bases not matched to a gene: 11. Germline V gives CDR1 MGHRA, CDR2 YSYEKL. There are 19 residues in the CDR3. The CDR3 sequence is CASSQDWDRGFSHTDTQYF. As DNA, the CDR3 is TGCGCCAGCAGCCAAGATTGGGACAGGGGATTTTCACACACAGATACGCAGTATTTT.

The CDR3 coding sequence is TGTGCCAGCAGTGCCCAGAGGGACAGTTTCCCGGATGGCAATCAGCCCCAGCATTTT. Translated, it gives CASSAQRDSFPDGNQPQHF. This chain joins TRBV6-4 and TRBJ1-5; 7 positions agree with TRBD1. This CDR3 has 19 amino acids. V shed 4 bases and J 2 bases; nucleotides not matched to a gene: 17. Germline CDR1 and CDR2: MRHNA and SNTAGT.

V usage is TRBV30 and J usage is TRBJ2-1, with 10 bases aligning to TRBD2. The CDR3 sequence is 17 residues long. Germline CDR1 and CDR2: GTSNPN and SVGIG (reference sequence). With 0 bases clipped from V and 4 bases from J, the junction kept 9 bases outside the gene matches. CDR3 coding DNA: TGTGCCTGGAGTGTACCCCTAGCGGGAGACAAGTACAATGAGCAGTTCTTC. Protein: CAWSVPLAGDKYNEQFF.

The chain uses TRBV7-2 and TRBJ2-4; D is possibly TRBD2 (6 bases). The CDR3 has 17 amino acids. The V end lost 1 base, the J end lost 9 bases, and 22 bases lay between the germline ends. CDR1 is SGHTA, CDR2 FQGNSA, per germline. CDR3 residues: CASSLVPTGGERGIQYF. CDR3 DNA: TGTGCCAGCAGCTTAGTACCTACAGGAGGGGAGAGGGGCATTCAGTACTTC.

The chain has TRBV5-6 and TRBJ2-7, with 8 bases identical to TRBD1. The CDR3 length is 13 residues. Trimming cost V 7 bases and J 5 bases; bases outside gene matches: 8. Germline CDR1 SGHDT, CDR2 YYEEEE. CDR3: CASASQGANEQYF. The CDR3 DNA is TGTGCCAGCGCTTCCCAGGGGGCCAACGAGCAGTACTTC.

The CDR3 loop reads CASSPQGAPNYGYTF. CDR3 coding DNA: TGTGCCAGCAGTCCACAGGGGGCACCTAACTATGGCTACACCTTC. The V call is TRBV28, the J call TRBJ1-2, with TRBD1 identical over 9 bases. The CDR3 sequence is 15 residues long. The V and J ends lost 5 bases and 0 bases, in that order; junction bases with no gene match: 4. Germline CDR1 and CDR2: MDHEN and SYDVKM.